This TCR beta chain was observed in a study of cytomegalovirus exposure and HLA in healthy donors. Study at large: One earlier analysis, a look at 150 million to 200 million T cells, found some 100 million unique TCR beta sequences. Findings and caveats of the study: Overall, some 160 TCR beta chains were annotated as cytomegalovirus-associated.

The CDR3 has 16 residues. Germline V lookup: CDR1 SNHLY, CDR2 FYNNEI. Trimming removed 4 bases from V and 5 bases from J; junction bases left unmatched: 11. Concerning this clone: As yet, its antigen is unknown.

PCR was performed using 60 Vbeta and 13 Jbeta primers. TCRdb's table, derived via immunoSEQ multiplex PCR, lists solely in-frame clones and lacks some. Here the sample spans some 250,000 clones, around 76% being singletons. V and J are TRBV2 and TRBJ1-1; TRBD1 agrees at 9 bases. Sequencing was done on a sample of PBMCs. The clonotype was recovered from a woman aged 40 to 50 in good health and CMV-seropositive. The CDR3 protein is CASSVPGQGSYTEAFF. CDR3 nucleotide sequence: TGTGCCAGCAGTGTACCGGGACAGGGAAGTTATACTGAAGCTTTCTTT.